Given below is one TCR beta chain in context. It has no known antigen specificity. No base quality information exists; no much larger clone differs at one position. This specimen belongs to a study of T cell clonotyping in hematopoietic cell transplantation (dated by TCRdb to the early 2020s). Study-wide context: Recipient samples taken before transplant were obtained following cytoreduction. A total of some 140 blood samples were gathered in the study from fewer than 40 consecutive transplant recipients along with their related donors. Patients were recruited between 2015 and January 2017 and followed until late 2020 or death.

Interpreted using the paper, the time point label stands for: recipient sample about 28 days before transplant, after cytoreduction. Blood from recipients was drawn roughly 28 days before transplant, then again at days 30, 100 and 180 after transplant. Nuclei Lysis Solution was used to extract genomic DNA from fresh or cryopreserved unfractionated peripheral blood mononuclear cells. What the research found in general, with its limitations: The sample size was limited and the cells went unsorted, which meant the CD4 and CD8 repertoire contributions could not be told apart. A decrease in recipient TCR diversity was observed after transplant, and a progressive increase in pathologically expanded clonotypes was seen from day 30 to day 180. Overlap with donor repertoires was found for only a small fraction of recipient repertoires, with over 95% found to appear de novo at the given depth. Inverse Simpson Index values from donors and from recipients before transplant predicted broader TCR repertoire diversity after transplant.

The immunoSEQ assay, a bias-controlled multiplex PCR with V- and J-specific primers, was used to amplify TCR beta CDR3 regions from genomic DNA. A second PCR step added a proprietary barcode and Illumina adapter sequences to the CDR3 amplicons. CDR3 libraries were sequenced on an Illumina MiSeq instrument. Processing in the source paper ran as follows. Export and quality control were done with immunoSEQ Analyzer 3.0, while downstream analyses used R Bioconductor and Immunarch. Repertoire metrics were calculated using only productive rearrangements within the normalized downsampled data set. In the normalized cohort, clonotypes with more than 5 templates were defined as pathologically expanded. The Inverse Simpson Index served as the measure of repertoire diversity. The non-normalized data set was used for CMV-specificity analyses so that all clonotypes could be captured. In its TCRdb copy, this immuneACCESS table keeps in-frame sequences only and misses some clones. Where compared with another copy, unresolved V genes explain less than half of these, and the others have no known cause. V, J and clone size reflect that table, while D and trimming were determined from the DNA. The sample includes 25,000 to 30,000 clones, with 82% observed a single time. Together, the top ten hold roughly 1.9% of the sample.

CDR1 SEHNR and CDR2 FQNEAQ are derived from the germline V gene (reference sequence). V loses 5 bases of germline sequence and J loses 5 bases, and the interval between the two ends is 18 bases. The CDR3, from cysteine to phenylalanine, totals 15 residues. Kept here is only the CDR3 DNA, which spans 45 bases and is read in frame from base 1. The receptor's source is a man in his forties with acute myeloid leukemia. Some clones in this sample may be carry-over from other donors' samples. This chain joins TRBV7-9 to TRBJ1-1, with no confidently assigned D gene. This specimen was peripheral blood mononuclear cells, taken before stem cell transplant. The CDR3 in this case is CASSPRRGSGTEAFF. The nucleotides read TGTGCCAGCAGCCCCCGACGGGGATCGGGAACTGAAGCTTTCTTT.